This TCR beta chain came from a study of CD8 T cells in Susac syndrome. RNA totalling roughly 0.5 to 1 ug underwent reverse transcription with random hexamers. One entry per CDR3 protein, called by TCRdb with MiXCR from the immunoSEQ multiplex PCR reads. Of fewer than 35,000 distinct CDR3 sequences listed, about 93% are singletons. Trimming pared 2 bases from V and 1 base from J, leaving 11 bases between. The CDR3 sequence is 15 residues long. Material for sequencing was CD8+ T cells from PBMCs. The source of this sequence is a human donor in good health. V usage is TRBV12-3 or TRBV12-4 and J usage is TRBJ2-5; D is perhaps TRBD1 (5 bases). The CDR3 loop is CASSLTGGSQETQYF. The CDR3 DNA reads as TGTGCCAGCAGTTTAACAGGTGGATCCCAAGAGACCCAGTACTTC.